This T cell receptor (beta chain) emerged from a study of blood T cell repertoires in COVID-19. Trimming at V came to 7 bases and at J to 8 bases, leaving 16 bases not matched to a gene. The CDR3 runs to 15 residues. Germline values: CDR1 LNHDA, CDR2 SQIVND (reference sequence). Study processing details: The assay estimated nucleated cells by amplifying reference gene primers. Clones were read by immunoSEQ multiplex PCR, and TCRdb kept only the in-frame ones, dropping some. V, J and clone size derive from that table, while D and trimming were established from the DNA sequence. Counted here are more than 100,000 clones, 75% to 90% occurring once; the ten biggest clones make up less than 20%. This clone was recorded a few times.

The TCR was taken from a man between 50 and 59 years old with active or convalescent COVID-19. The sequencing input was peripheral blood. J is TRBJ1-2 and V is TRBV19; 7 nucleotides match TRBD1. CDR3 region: CASTHQSTGVYGYTF. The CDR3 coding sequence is TGTGCCAGTACCCATCAATCCACAGGGGTCTACGGCTACACCTTC.